The 14 T cell receptor beta chains presented below share a single source sample, sequenced in a study of blood T cell repertoires in COVID-19. The protocol was immunoSEQ multiplex PCR, while the TCRdb copy is restricted to in-frame clones and leaves out a portion. This sample has fewer than 300,000 clones, with about four fifths found just once. Source material: peripheral blood. The receptor set was obtained from a man aged 80 or over with acute or convalescent COVID-19.

The chain links TRBV2 to TRBJ2-7, with 10 nucleotides matching TRBD1. The germline V gene has CDR1 SNHLY and CDR2 FYNNEI. The CDR3 consists of 13 residues. The V gene end was trimmed by 5 bases and the J gene end by 12 bases; junction bases not matched to a gene: 10. CDR3 loop: CASSNRPGQGRYF. The CDR3 DNA follows: TGTGCCAGCAGTAACCGTCCGGGACAGGGGCGGTACTTC.

This clone was observed a handful of times. The chain links TRBV2 to TRBJ2-7, with D uncertain. This CDR3 spans 12 amino acids. Germline assignment: CDR1 SNHLY and CDR2 FYNNEI. V was shortened by 11 bases and J by 2 bases, with 13 bases between the two germline ends. The CDR3, as DNA: TGTGCCCTCCGCGGTGAAGCCTACGAGCAGTACTTC. Translation gives CALRGEAYEQYF. Full variable domain (remainder filled in from reference TRBV2 and TRBJ2-7): EPEVTQTPSHQVTQMGQEVILRCVPISNHLYFYWYRQILGQKVEFLVSFYNNEISEKSEIFDDQFSVERPDGSNFTLKIRSTKLEDSAMYFCALRGEAYEQYFGPGTRLTVT.

V and J are TRBV5-1 and TRBJ2-7; 8 bases are shared with TRBD2. The CDR3 has 15 residues. CDR1 is SGHRS and CDR2 is YFSETQ in the germline V gene. The V and J ends lost 4 bases and 4 bases, in that order; junction bases with no gene match: 10. The CDR3 here is CASSPGGLGSYEQYF. Here the CDR3 DNA reads TGCGCCAGCAGCCCTGGGGGACTAGGAAGTTACGAGCAGTACTTC.

The rearrangement uses TRBV18 and TRBJ2-7, with 8 bases that match TRBD1. The V gene end was trimmed by 3 bases and the J gene end by 12 bases; junction bases not matched to a gene: 7. The CDR3 has 12 residues. Germline values: CDR1 KGHSH, CDR2 LQKENI. This CDR3 is CASSPPGQAAYF. CDR3 nucleotide sequence: TGTGCCAGCTCACCGCCGGGACAGGCGGCGTACTTC. The variable domain in full, with the rest retrieved from reference TRBV18 and TRBJ2-7, is NAGVMQNPRHLVRRRGQEARLRCSPMKGHSHVYWYRQLPEEGLKFMVYLQKENIIDESGMPKERFSAEFPKEGPSILRIQQVVRGDSAAYFCASSPPGQAAYFGPGTRLTVT.

The chain couples TRBV15 to TRBJ1-3, with D possibly TRBD1 on 5 matching bases. This CDR3 comprises 15 residues. Germline V gene lookup returns CDR1 LNHNV and CDR2 YYDKDF (reference sequence). Trimming cost V 0 bases and J 2 bases, with 8 bases left between them. Here the CDR3 reads CATSRDPGTGNTIYF. DNA for the CDR3: TGTGCCACCAGCAGAGATCCAGGGACTGGAAACACCATATATTTT. Full variable domain (outside the CDR3, taken from reference TRBV15 and TRBJ1-3): DAMVIQNPRYQVTQFGKPVTLSCSQTLNHNVMYWYQQKSSQAPKLLFHYYDKDFNNEADTPDNFQSRRPNTSFCFLDIRSPGLGDTAMYLCATSRDPGTGNTIYFGEGSWLTVV.

This clone was counted a few times. The J gene is TRBJ1-5, the V gene TRBV7-8; D is undetermined. Germline assignment: CDR1 SGHVS and CDR2 FQNEAQ. The length of the CDR3 is 16 residues. V was cut by 1 base and J by 1 base, with 11 bases left in between. The CDR3 reads CASSLESWLSNQPQHF. The CDR3 DNA reads TGTGCCAGCAGCTTAGAGTCCTGGCTGAGCAATCAGCCCCAGCATTTT.

V and J are TRBV19 and TRBJ2-7; 7 nucleotides match TRBD1. Germline CDR1 reads LNHDA; CDR2 reads SQIVND (reference sequence). There are 13 residues in the CDR3. V shed 10 bases, J shed 3 bases, and the junction held 9 bases outside the gene matches. CDR3 DNA sequence: TGTGCCACTACTTCGCCAGGGGGCTACGAGCAGTACTTC. Protein: CATTSPGGYEQYF.

V gene TRBV20-1 combines with J gene TRBJ1-2, with D perhaps TRBD1 (5 bases). The CDR3 sequence is 14 residues long. Germline V gene sequence: CDR1 DFQATT, CDR2 SNEGSKA (reference sequence). V was cut by 3 bases and J by 3 bases, with 14 bases left in between. CDR3 bases: TGCAGTGCTAGTCTAGGGGTCTCGGACTATGGCTACACCTTC. Amino acids: CSASLGVSDYGYTF.

The V gene is TRBV5-4, the J gene TRBJ2-1, with D tentatively TRBD2 (6 bases). In germline, CDR1 is SGHNT, CDR2 YYREEE (reference sequence). CDR3 length: 15 amino acids. Trimming removed 0 bases from V and 5 bases from J, with 12 bases in between. DNA for the CDR3: TGTGCCAGCAGCTTGGGCATCGGGAGTAACAATGAGCAGTTCTTC. Its protein is CASSLGIGSNNEQFF.

The chain has TRBV9 and TRBJ1-1; weak D call: TRBD1 (6 bases). Per germline, CDR1 SGDLS and CDR2 YYNGEE. This CDR3 contains 14 residues. V was clipped by 4 bases and J by 0 bases, with 10 bases between them. The CDR3 protein is CASSPQGLNTEAFF. The CDR3 DNA reads TGTGCCAGCAGCCCACAGGGATTGAACACTGAAGCTTTCTTT.

Here the CDR3 DNA reads TGTGCCAGCTCGTTGAGCGGGAGCTCCTACAATGAGCAGTTCTTC. Protein sequence: CASSLSGSSYNEQFF. The chain combines TRBV18 with TRBJ2-1; 8 nucleotides align to TRBD2. CDR1 is KGHSH, CDR2 LQKENI, per germline. V was pared by 6 bases and J by 0 bases, with 4 bases of the junction left unmatched. The CDR3 consists of 15 residues.

CDR3: CASSNLPGQNEQYF. CDR3 in DNA: TGTGCCAGCTCAAACTTACCGGGACAGAACGAGCAGTACTTC. The chain links TRBV18 to TRBJ2-7, with 7 bases matching TRBD1. Germline V CDR1 and CDR2: KGHSH, LQKENI. J was trimmed by 5 bases and V by 5 bases; bases with no gene match: 9. The length of the CDR3 is 14 residues.

The CDR3 loop reads CASREDRLNTEAFF. The CDR3 DNA reads TGTGCCAGCAGGGAGGACAGGTTGAACACTGAAGCTTTCTTT. V and J are TRBV28 and TRBJ1-1, with 7 bases that match TRBD1. The CDR3 length is 14 residues. V trimming: 6 bases; J trimming: 0 bases; junction bases outside the gene matches: 4. Germline V gene sequence: CDR1 MDHEN, CDR2 SYDVKM.

J is TRBJ2-7 and V is TRBV20-1; D is perhaps TRBD1 (5 bases). V was pared by 6 bases and J by 5 bases, with 11 bases between. The CDR3 runs 11 residues. CDR1 and CDR2 (germline): DFQATT, SNEGSKA (reference sequence). The CDR3 nucleotides read TGCAGTGCGAAGCAGGGAAACGAGCAGTACTTC. It is translated as CSAKQGNEQYF.